The 5 T cell receptor beta chains below all came from one sample that was sequenced in a study of lymphopenia after photon versus proton radiotherapy. Sequenced by immunoSEQ multiplex PCR; TCRdb stores in-frame clones only, minus some. The table includes 40,000 to 55,000 clones, under 95% detected once. Sequenced material: peripheral blood, taken from a patient treated with photon-based radiotherapy. All receptors derive from a middle-aged woman with cholangiocarcinoma.

This chain links TRBV7-2 with TRBJ2-1; no definite D call. CDR3 length equals 15 residues. V was clipped by 5 bases and J by 7 bases, with 18 bases between them. CDR1 is SGHTA and CDR2 is FQGNSA in the germline V gene. The CDR3: CASSPMNQLGNEQFF. The CDR3, as DNA: TGTGCCAGCAGCCCGATGAACCAGCTAGGGAATGAGCAGTTCTTC.

The chain couples TRBV27 to TRBJ1-5; unclear D gene. The germline V gene has CDR1 MNHEY and CDR2 SMNVEV (reference sequence). With 8 bases removed from V and 3 bases from J, the gap between germline ends came to 11 bases. This CDR3 is 13 amino acids long. In DNA, the CDR3 is TGTGCCAGCTCACGGGCCGCCAATCAGCCCCAGCATTTT. It codes for CASSRAANQPQHF.

This clone was observed a handful of times. The rearrangement joins TRBV27 to TRBJ1-2; D ambiguous. The CDR3 has 12 amino acids. V lost 5 bases to trimming and J lost 2 bases, with 6 bases between them. Germline lookup yields CDR1 MNHEY and CDR2 SMNVEV (reference sequence). The CDR3 nucleotides read TGTGCCAGCAGTGCCGGAAACTATGGCTACACCTTC. Amino acid sequence: CASSAGNYGYTF.

The chain employs TRBV7-2 and TRBJ2-1; 8 bases are shared with TRBD1. Germline V gene data show CDR1 as SGHTA and CDR2 as FQGNSA. The CDR3 runs to 14 residues. Trimming cost V 5 bases and J 7 bases; bases outside gene matches: 7. DNA for the CDR3: TGTGCCAGCAGCCCCCAGGGGGCGCGGAATGAGCAGTTCTTC. This translates into CASSPQGARNEQFF.

Only a few counts were recorded for this clone. This chain joins TRBV10-3 and TRBJ1-1, with a weak D call TRBD1 (6 bases). Per germline, CDR1 ENHRY and CDR2 SYGVKD. V was trimmed by 7 bases and J by 11 bases, leaving 14 bases between them. The CDR3 covers 11 residues. As DNA, the CDR3 is TGTGCCATCAAAACAGGGCTGGAGGCTTTCTTT. Its translation: CAIKTGLEAFF.